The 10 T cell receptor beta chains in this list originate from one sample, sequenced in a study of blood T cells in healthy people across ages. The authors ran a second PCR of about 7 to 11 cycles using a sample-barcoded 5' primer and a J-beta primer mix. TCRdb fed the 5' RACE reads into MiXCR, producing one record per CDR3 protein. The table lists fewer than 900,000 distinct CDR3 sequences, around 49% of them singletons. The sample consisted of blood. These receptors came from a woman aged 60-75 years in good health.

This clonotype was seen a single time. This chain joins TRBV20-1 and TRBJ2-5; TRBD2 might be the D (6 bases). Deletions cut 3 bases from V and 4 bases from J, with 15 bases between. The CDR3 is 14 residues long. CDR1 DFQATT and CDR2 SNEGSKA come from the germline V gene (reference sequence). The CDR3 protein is CSASRRRAGETQYF. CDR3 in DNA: TGCAGTGCTAGTCGGCGGAGGGCCGGAGAGACCCAGTACTTC.

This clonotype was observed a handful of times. The CDR3 loop is CASTSSGSSYNEQFF. In nucleotides, the CDR3 is TGCGCCAGCACCTCGAGCGGGAGCTCCTACAATGAGCAGTTCTTC. V is TRBV5-1 and J is TRBJ2-1, with 8 bases matching TRBD2. The J segment lost 0 bases and the V segment lost 6 bases, leaving 5 bases of the junction unmatched. Germline CDR1 and CDR2: SGHRS and YFSETQ. This CDR3 is 15 amino acids long.

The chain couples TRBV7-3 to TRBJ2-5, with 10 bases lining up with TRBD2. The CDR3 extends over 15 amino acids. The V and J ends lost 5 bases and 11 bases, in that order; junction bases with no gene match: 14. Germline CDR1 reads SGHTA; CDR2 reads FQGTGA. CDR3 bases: TGTGCCAGCAGCCAGGGGACTAGCGCGTACAATGAGCAGTACTTC. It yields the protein CASSQGTSAYNEQYF. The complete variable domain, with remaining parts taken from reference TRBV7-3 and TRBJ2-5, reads GAGVSQTPSNKVTEKGKYVELRCDPISGHTALYWYRQSLGQGPEFLIYFQGTGAADDSGLPNDRFFAVRPEGSVSTLKIQRTERGDSAVYLCASSQGTSAYNEQYFGPGTRLLVL.

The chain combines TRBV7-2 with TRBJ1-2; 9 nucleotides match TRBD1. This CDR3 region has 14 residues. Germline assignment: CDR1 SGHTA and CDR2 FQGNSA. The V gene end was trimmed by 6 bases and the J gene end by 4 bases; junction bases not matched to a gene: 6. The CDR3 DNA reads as TGTGCCAGCAGGTCGGGGACAGGGAGCTATGGCTACACCTTC. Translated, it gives CASRSGTGSYGYTF.

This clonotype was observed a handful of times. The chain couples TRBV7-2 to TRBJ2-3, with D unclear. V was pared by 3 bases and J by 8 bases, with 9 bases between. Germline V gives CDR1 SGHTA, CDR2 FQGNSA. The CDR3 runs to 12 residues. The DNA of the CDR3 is TGTGCCAGCAGCTTTATGGTCGGTACGCAGTATTTT. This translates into CASSFMVGTQYF.

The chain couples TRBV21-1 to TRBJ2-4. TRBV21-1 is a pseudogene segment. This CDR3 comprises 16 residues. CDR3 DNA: TGTGCCAGCAGCATAGCGGGAACGGGGGCCAAAAACATTCAGTACTTC. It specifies CASSIAGTGAKNIQYF.

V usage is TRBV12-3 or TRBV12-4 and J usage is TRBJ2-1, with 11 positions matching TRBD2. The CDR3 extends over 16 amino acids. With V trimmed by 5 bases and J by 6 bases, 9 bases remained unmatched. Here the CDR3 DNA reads TGTGCCAGCAGTCCACAGGGGCTAGCGGGAGGCAATGAGCAGTTCTTC. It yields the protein CASSPQGLAGGNEQFF.

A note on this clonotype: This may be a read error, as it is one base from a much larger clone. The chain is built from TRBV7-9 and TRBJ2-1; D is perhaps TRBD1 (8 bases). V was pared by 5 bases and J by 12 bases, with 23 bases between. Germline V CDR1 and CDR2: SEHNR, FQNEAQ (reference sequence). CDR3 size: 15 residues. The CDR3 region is CASSPGQGGKVGQFF. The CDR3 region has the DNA TGTGCCAGCAGCCCCGGACAGGGAGGGAAAGTAGGGCAGTTCTTC.

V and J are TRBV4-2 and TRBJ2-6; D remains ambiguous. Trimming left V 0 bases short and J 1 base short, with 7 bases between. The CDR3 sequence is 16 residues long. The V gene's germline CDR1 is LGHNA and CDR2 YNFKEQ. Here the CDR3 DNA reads TGTGCCAGCAGCCAAGAAGTAGGGTCTGGGGCCAACGTCCTGACTTTC. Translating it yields CASSQEVGSGANVLTF.

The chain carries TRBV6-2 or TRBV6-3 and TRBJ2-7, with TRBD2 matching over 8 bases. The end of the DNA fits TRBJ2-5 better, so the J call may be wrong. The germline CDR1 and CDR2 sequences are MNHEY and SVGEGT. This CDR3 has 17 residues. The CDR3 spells CASSRGGLAVFLETQYF. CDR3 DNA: TGTGCCAGCAGTCGGGGGGGGTTAGCGGTTTTTCTAGAGACCCAGTACTTC.